The clone carrying this T cell receptor beta chain was seen only a few times. Its antigen is not known. CD45RO/CCR7/CD25/CD127/CD95/CD27 separated CD4+ naive, central memory, regulatory and stem cell-like memory cells by sorting. Expressed TCRB transcripts were sequenced because the isolated RNA had all been reverse transcribed beforehand. The table came from immunoSEQ multiplex PCR; TCRdb's copy has only in-frame clones and leaves some out. The table records roughly 230,000 clones, approximately 10% of them present only once. This sample stems from a study of beta chain features in type 1 diabetes. Study summary: Patients did not differ from healthy donors in age, gender or cell yield. Regarding the study as a whole: A moderate, significant TCRB CDR3 shortening appeared in type 1 diabetes across four CD4+ subsets. More deletions and fewer insertions at VDJ junctions were seen in type 1 diabetes patients. Highly expressing activated T cells could be over-counted with a cDNA template.

The ends were cut back, 4 bases at V and 1 base at J, with 8 bases in the middle. The CDR3 runs to 13 residues. The germline V gene has CDR1 SGDLS and CDR2 YYNGEE. This sequence was found in a man aged 30-40 years with type 1 diabetes. V gene TRBV9 combines with J gene TRBJ2-5; D gene uncertain. Sample: naive CD4+ T cells from blood. In nucleotides, the CDR3 is TGTGCCAGCAGCCCCGCGGCCCAAGAGACCCAGTACTTC. Protein product: CASSPAAQETQYF.